This TCR beta chain is from a study of T cell changes during pregnancy in multiple sclerosis. The CDR3 is 15 residues long. V was pared by 3 bases and J by 3 bases, with 5 bases of the junction left unmatched. Germline V gives CDR1 MGHRA, CDR2 YSYEKL. The data were produced by immunoSEQ multiplex PCR, yet TCRdb's version contains in-frame clones alone and is incomplete. The repertoire includes around 49,000 clones, 85% to 95% of them detected once, and 5.5% to 6% sits in the top ten. J is TRBJ2-7 and V is TRBV4-1, with 10 bases fitting TRBD1. The receptor was isolated from a female donor with multiple sclerosis, enrolled in a pregnancy study. Sequences were derived from CD8+ T cells from peripheral blood mononuclear cells, sampled in the first trimester of pregnancy. CDR3: CASSHIGTGVYEQYF. The CDR3 DNA reads as TGCGCCAGCAGCCATATCGGGACAGGGGTCTACGAGCAGTACTTC.